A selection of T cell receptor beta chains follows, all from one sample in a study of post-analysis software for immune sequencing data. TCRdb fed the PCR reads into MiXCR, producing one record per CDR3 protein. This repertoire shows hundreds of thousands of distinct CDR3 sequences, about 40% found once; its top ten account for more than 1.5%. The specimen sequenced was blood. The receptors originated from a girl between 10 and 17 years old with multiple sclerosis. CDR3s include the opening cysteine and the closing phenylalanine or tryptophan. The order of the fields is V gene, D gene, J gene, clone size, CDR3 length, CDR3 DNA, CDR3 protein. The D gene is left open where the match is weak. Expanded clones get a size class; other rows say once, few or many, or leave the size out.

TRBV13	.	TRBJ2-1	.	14	TGTGCCAGCAGCCAAGGACAAGGGGAATGGGAGCAGTTCTTC	CASSQGQGEWEQFF
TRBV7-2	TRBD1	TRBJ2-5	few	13	TGTGCCAGCAGTCAGACAGGGGATGGGACCCAGTACTTC	CASSQTGDGTQYF
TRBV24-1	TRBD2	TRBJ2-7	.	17	TGTGCCACCAGTGATGGGACTAGCGGGAGGCGCTCCTACGAGCAGTACTTC	CATSDGTSGRRSYEQYF
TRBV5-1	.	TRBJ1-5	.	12	TGCGCCGGGGATTATAGCAATCAGCCCCAGCATTTT	CAGDYSNQPQHF
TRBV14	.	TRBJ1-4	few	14	TGTGCCAGCAGCCTTACTATCACGGGGGAAAAACTGTTTTTT	CASSLTITGEKLFF
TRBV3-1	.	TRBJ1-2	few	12	TGTGCCAGCAGCGAAGGCGCGGGTGGCTACACCTTC	CASSEGAGGYTF
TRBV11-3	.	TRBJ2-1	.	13	TGTGCCAGCAGCCGAGGGTTGACTAATGAGCAGTTCTTC	CASSRGLTNEQFF
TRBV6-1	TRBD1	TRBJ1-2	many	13	TGTGCCAGCAGGGGACAGTGGAAGGATGGCTACACCTTC	CASRGQWKDGYTF
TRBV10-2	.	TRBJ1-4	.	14	TGCGCCAGCAGTGAGTGGCAGCTTAATGAAAAACTGTTTTTT	CASSEWQLNEKLFF
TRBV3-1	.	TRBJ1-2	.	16	TGTGCCAGCAGCCAAGAAGGGACCGTAGCTAACTATGGCTACACCTTC	CASSQEGTVANYGYTF
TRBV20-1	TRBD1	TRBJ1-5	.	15	TGCAGTGCTAGAGAGGCCGACAGGGCTGGACAGCCCCAGCATTTT	CSAREADRAGQPQHF
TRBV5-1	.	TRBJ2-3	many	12	TGTGCCAGCAGCTTAGGGGGGGATACGCAGTATTTT	CASSLGGDTQYF
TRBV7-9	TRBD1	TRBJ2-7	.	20	TGTGCCAGCAGCCCCAGAACCCCCCGGGACAGACCGATTAACTCCTACGAGCAGTACTTC	CASSPRTPRDRPINSYEQYF
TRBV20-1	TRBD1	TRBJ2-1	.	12	TGCAGTGCTGGGACAGGGCAGGGTGAGCAGTTCTTC	CSAGTGQGEQFF
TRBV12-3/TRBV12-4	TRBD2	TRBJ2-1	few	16	TGTGCCAGCAGTTCCCCGACTAGCGGCCCTTACAATGAGCAGTTCTTC	CASSSPTSGPYNEQFF
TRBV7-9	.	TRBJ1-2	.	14	TGTGCCAGCAGCTTAATTAAGGGGGATGAAGGCTACACCTTC	CASSLIKGDEGYTF
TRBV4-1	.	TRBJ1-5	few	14	TGCGCCAGCAGCCAAGTGGTTCTTCTTCAGCCCCAGCATTTT	CASSQVVLLQPQHF
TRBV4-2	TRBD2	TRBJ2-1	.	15	TGTGCCAGCAGCCAAGATCTAGCTAGCGGGGGGGAGCAGTTCTTC	CASSQDLASGGEQFF
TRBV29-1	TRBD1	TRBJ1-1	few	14	TGCAGCGTTGGTCGGGACAGTTGGTACACTGAAGCTTTCTTT	CSVGRDSWYTEAFF
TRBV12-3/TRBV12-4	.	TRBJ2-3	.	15	TGTGCCAGCAGTTTACTGGCAGATTATACAGATACGCAGTATTTT	CASSLLADYTDTQYF
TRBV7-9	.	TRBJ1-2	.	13	TGTGCCAGCAGCTGGGGGATGGACTATGGCTACACCTTC	CASSWGMDYGYTF
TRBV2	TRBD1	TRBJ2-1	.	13	TGTGCCAGACAGGGGTTATCCTACAATGAGCACTTCTTC	CARQGLSYNEHFF